What follows describes a single T cell receptor (beta chain). The antigen is undetermined. Germline V gene sequence: CDR1 MGHRA, CDR2 YSYEKL. V lost 0 bases, J lost 5 bases, and 11 bases lay in between. There are 14 residues in the CDR3. This sample was taken from a study of blood T cells in healthy people across ages. General study results and limits: CMV infection status of these donors was not known.

Sample-barcoded 5' priming and a J-beta primer mix drove a second PCR of about 7 to 11 cycles. Sequencing of every sample gave 2.5 million or more CDR3-containing paired-end reads. TCRdb re-called the 5' RACE reads with MiXCR, one entry per CDR3 protein. The sample contains around 750,000 distinct CDR3 sequences, roughly 50% of which appear only once. This sequence joins TRBV4-1 and TRBJ2-7; no reliable D call. What was sequenced was blood. The sequence derives from a man older than 75 in good health. The CDR3 region is CASSQEPNWNEQYF. CDR3 DNA sequence: TGCGCCAGCAGCCAAGAACCTAACTGGAACGAGCAGTACTTC.